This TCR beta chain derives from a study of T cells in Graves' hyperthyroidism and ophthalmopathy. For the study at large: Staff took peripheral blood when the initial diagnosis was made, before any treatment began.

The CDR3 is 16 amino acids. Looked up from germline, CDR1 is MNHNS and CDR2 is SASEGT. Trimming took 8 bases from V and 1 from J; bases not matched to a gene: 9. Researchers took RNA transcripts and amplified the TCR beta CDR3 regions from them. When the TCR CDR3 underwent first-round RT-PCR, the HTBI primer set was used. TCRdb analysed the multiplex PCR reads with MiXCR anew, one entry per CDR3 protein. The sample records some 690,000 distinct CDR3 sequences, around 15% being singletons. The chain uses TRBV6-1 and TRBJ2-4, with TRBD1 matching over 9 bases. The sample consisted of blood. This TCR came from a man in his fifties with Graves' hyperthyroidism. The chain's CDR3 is CASRSGGQGAKNIQYF. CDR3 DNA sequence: TGTGCCAGCCGATCCGGCGGACAGGGGGCCAAAAACATTCAGTACTTC.